This TCR beta chain appears in the sequencing data of a study of Ad26.COV2.S vaccination and SARS-CoV-2 variants. At the level of the study: Into the muscle, Ad26.COV2.S was dosed once or twice, 56 days apart.

Regarding treatment: 15 to 20 received Ad26.COV2.S at low or high dose, single or two shots; roughly 5 received placebo; per-sample allocation not given. Day 63 after the first vaccine or placebo injection was the time point for sampling. The assay was immunoSEQ multiplex PCR, and TCRdb's table has in-frame clones only and misses some. The table records 300,000 to 400,000 clones, 88% of them present only once. This TCR came from a person aged 18-65 years who received the Ad26.COV2.S COVID-19 vaccine or a placebo. Sample: peripheral blood, taken in a trial of Ad26.COV2.S vaccine versus placebo.

The chain's CDR3 is CASSEKTGGGPYGYTF. CDR3 bases: TGTGCCAGCAGCGAAAAGACAGGGGGCGGACCCTATGGCTACACCTTC. This chain connects TRBV9 to TRBJ1-2, with 10 bases identical to TRBD1. The germline CDR1 and CDR2 sequences are SGDLS and YYNGEE. The junction had 9 bases not matched to a gene; V was cut back by 3 bases and J by 4 bases. This CDR3 has 16 amino acids.